The 22 T cell receptor beta chains below come from one sample, sequenced in a study of brain metastases from non-small cell lung cancer. The table came from immunoSEQ multiplex PCR; TCRdb's copy has only in-frame clones and leaves some out. The sample lists several thousand clones; approximately 80% were seen once. The specimen was tissue from a brain metastasis. The receptors were gathered from a donor aged 40 or over with non-small cell lung cancer.

This clone was seen only a few times. This sequence joins TRBV23-1 and TRBJ2-5, with D tentatively TRBD1 or TRBD2 (6 bases each). TRBV23-1 is an open reading frame whose function is uncertain. The CDR3 has 15 residues. The V gene lost 0 bases and the J gene lost 3 bases, with 11 bases spanning the gap. The CDR3 DNA follows: TGCGCCAGCAGTCAATCCGTCGGGGGCGAAGAGACCCAGTACTTC. It translates to CASSQSVGGEETQYF.

This clone came up once. At one of its ends the junction is not consistent with the germline gene, which may arise from a read error. This chain connects TRBV9 to TRBJ1-1; 9 bases are shared with TRBD1. Germline V gives CDR1 SGDLS, CDR2 YYNGEE. This CDR3 spans 17 amino acids. The CDR3 here is CASSVGEGQGQRGAAFF. CDR3 coding DNA: TGTGCCAGTAGCGTAGGTGAGGGACAGGGCCAAAGAGGGGCAGCTTTCTTT.

The rearrangement uses TRBV28 and TRBJ2-7, with D hard to call. Germline V gives CDR1 MDHEN, CDR2 SYDVKM. The ends were cut back, 6 bases at V and 3 bases at J, with 21 bases in the middle. The CDR3 covers 16 residues. CDR3 coding DNA: TGTGCCAGCAGGTCCCTAAATTTTCTCCCTCGCTACGAGCAGTACTTC. Translated: CASRSLNFLPRYEQYF.

The chain employs TRBV6-6 and TRBJ1-1; 10 bases are shared with TRBD1. CDR3 length equals 16 residues. The germline V gene has CDR1 MNHNY and CDR2 SVGAGI (reference sequence). V trimming: 5 bases; J trimming: 1 base; junction bases outside the gene matches: 7. The CDR3 reads CASSTGTGVGNTEAFF. The CDR3 DNA follows: TGTGCCAGCAGTACTGGGACAGGGGTAGGGAACACTGAAGCTTTCTTT.

This clone was observed a few times. J is TRBJ2-1 and V is TRBV3-1 (or the pseudogene TRBV3-2), with D uncertain. Trimming took off 6 bases at V and 4 bases at J, with 7 bases between the two ends. The CDR3 spans 12 residues. The V gene's germline CDR1 is LGHDT and CDR2 YNNKEL (reference sequence). For the CDR3, the DNA is TGTGCCAGCAGTACCGCTTACAATGAGCAGTTCTTC. Amino acid sequence: CASSTAYNEQFF.

Details on this clone: Other DNA sequences within the sample encode an identical CDR3. V gene TRBV4-1 combines with J gene TRBJ2-7; possibly TRBD1 or TRBD2 for D (5 bases each). The germline V gene encodes CDR1 MGHRA and CDR2 YSYEKL. This CDR3 comprises 15 residues. The V gene lost 4 bases and the J gene lost 4 bases, with 17 bases spanning the gap. CDR3 coding DNA: TGCGCCAGCAGCCCCCCTGCCGGGACCTTTTACGAGCAGTACTTC. Amino acid sequence: CASSPPAGTFYEQYF.

This clone turned up a few times. The V and J genes are TRBV7-9 and TRBJ2-7; 8 bases fit TRBD2. Germline-derived CDR1 and CDR2 are SEHNR and FQNEAQ (reference sequence). CDR3 length equals 15 residues. The J segment lost 5 bases and the V segment lost 5 bases, leaving 11 bases of the junction unmatched. The CDR3 coding sequence is TGTGCCAGCAGCCCCTCGGGAGGGTTCATGGACGAGCAGTACTTC. Translating it yields CASSPSGGFMDEQYF.

V and J are TRBV23-1 and TRBJ2-4, with D possibly matching TRBD2 (5 bases). TRBV23-1 counts as an open reading frame of uncertain function. The CDR3 totals 15 residues. Trimming removed 5 bases from V and 5 bases from J, with 16 bases in between. The CDR3 is CASSKREQLQNIQYF. CDR3 nucleotides: TGCGCCAGCAGTAAACGGGAACAGCTTCAAAACATTCAGTACTTC.

The chain uses TRBV2 and TRBJ2-1; 7 bases align to TRBD2. J gave up 13 bases and V 4 bases, and 13 bases lay outside the gene matches. Per the germline V gene, CDR1 is SNHLY and CDR2 is FYNNEI. The CDR3 sequence is 14 residues long. The CDR3 DNA reads as TGTGCCAGCAGTGGGCTTGAGACTAGCCTTCAACAGTTCTTC. It specifies CASSGLETSLQQFF.

The CDR3 DNA reads as TGCAGCGTTGAAGTAATCGGGGAGCAGTTCTTC. This translates into CSVEVIGEQFF. The rearrangement joins TRBV29-1 to TRBJ2-1; the D is unclear. The V end was cut by 1 base, the J end by 10 bases, with 8 bases between. There are 11 residues in the CDR3. Germline V gene sequence: CDR1 SQVTM, CDR2 ANQGSEA.

The chain uses TRBV7-8 and TRBJ2-7, with no clear D. The CDR3 is made up of 13 amino acids. Trimming left V 1 base short and J 5 bases short, with 9 bases between. Germline V gene data show CDR1 as SGHVS and CDR2 as FQNEAQ. CDR3 nucleotides: TGTGCCAGCAGCTTAGAGCCTAATCACGAGCAGTACTTC. Its translation is CASSLEPNHEQYF.

This sequence joins TRBV28 and TRBJ2-5; D not certain. Trimming removed 2 bases at V and 2 bases at J, with 15 bases between. The germline gives CDR1 MDHEN, CDR2 SYDVKM. This CDR3 contains 16 residues. CDR3 protein: CASSLRLRVPQETQYF. The DNA of the CDR3 is TGTGCCAGCAGTTTAAGGCTTCGCGTACCTCAAGAGACCCAGTACTTC.

In this sample, this clone turned up a few times. The chain links TRBV12-3 or TRBV12-4 to TRBJ2-7; D might be TRBD2 (5 bases). The ends were cut back, 5 bases at V and 2 bases at J, with 10 bases in the middle. This CDR3 is built from 13 residues. The CDR3 spells CASSSGGPYEQYF. The CDR3 DNA sequence: TGTGCCAGCAGTAGCGGCGGTCCCTACGAGCAGTACTTC.

This clone was detected only a few times. At the DNA level, this CDR3 is encoded by other sequences in the same sample as well. The chain recombines TRBV2 with TRBJ2-3, with TRBD2 identical over 10 bases. J gave up 2 bases and V 5 bases, and 4 bases lay outside the gene matches. This CDR3 comprises 15 residues. Germline values: CDR1 SNHLY, CDR2 FYNNEI. The CDR3 nucleotides read TGTGCCAGCAGTCTACTAGCGGGGTTCACAGATACGCAGTATTTT. Amino acids: CASSLLAGFTDTQYF.

This clone was recorded only once. This rearrangement joins TRBV29-1 to TRBJ1-2; D might be TRBD1 (6 bases). Trimming shortened V by 4 bases and J by 4 bases, and 19 bases separated the two germline ends. The CDR3 contains 15 residues. Per the germline V gene, CDR1 is SQVTM and CDR2 is ANQGSEA. CDR3 nucleotides: TGCAGCGTTGTAAAGGAGTGGGGGGCTGCCTATGGCTACACCTTC. Translated: CSVVKEWGAAYGYTF.

This clone appeared once. A junction boundary mismatches the germline segment, possibly from a read error. In the same sample, other DNA sequences code for this CDR3. The rearrangement joins TRBV2 to TRBJ2-3; TRBD2 aligns across 10 bases. Germline V gives CDR1 SNHLY, CDR2 FYNNEI. CDR3 length equals 15 residues. The CDR3 DNA sequence: TGTGCCAGCAGTCTACTAGCGGGGTTCACAGATACGCAATATTTT. Translation: CASSLLAGFTDTQYF.

This clone was detected once. The same CDR3 is also encoded by other DNA sequences in this sample. The CDR3 loop is CASSLGAQTYEQYF. The CDR3, as DNA: TGTGCCAGCTCGCTTGGAGCCCAAACTTACGAGCAGTACTTC. V and J are TRBV18 and TRBJ2-7; D is unclear. Trimming pared 6 bases from V and 4 bases from J, leaving 16 bases between. CDR1 and CDR2 from the germline V gene are KGHSH and LQKENI. CDR3 length: 14 residues.

The V gene is TRBV29-1, the J gene TRBJ2-1, with TRBD1 matching over 8 bases. Germline CDR1 is SQVTM and CDR2 is ANQGSEA. The ends lost 4 bases at V and 5 bases at J; junction bases unmatched: 4. This CDR3 has 13 residues. CDR3 bases: TGCAGCGTTGTTGGACAGGGCCACAATGAGCAGTTCTTC. This gives the protein CSVVGQGHNEQFF.

The genes are TRBV7-8 and TRBJ2-7; maybe TRBD1 (5 bases). Looked up from germline, CDR1 is SGHVS and CDR2 is FQNEAQ. Trimming stripped 5 bases from V and 1 base from J, with 12 bases between. There are 14 residues in the CDR3. CDR3 DNA: TGTGCCAGCAGCCCGCAGGGTATTTCCTACGAGCAGTACTTC. Its protein product is CASSPQGISYEQYF.

The V call is TRBV6-2 or TRBV6-3, the J call TRBJ1-5; D might be TRBD1 (6 bases). The CDR3 sequence is 15 residues long. Germline assignment: CDR1 MNHEY and CDR2 SVGEGT. Trimming removed 2 bases at V and 8 bases at J, with 16 bases between. The CDR3 nucleotides read TGTGCCAGCAGTTACGGACAGTTGCTATCGAAGCCCCAGCATTTT. Its protein product is CASSYGQLLSKPQHF.

CDR3 DNA: TGTGCCAGCAGCTCAAAGAACACCGGGGAGCTGTTTTTT. Its protein is CASSSKNTGELFF. This rearrangement joins TRBV7-9 to TRBJ2-2; D remains ambiguous. V dropped 4 bases and J dropped 1 base, with 4 bases sitting between them. Germline values: CDR1 SEHNR, CDR2 FQNEAQ (reference sequence). There are 13 residues in the CDR3.

V and J are TRBV28 and TRBJ1-5, with D uncertain. The CDR3 totals 16 residues. The germline CDR1 and CDR2 sequences are MDHEN and SYDVKM. Trimming took 7 bases from V and 4 from J, leaving 20 bases between them. The CDR3 DNA sequence: TGTGCCAGCACCAAACTCAGTCGGCTTTCAAATCAGCCCCAGCATTTT. As protein: CASTKLSRLSNQPQHF.